This T cell receptor beta chain originates from a study of blood T cell repertoires in COVID-19. Germline CDR1 and CDR2: SGDLS and YYNGEE. Between the trimmed V and J ends, which lost 3 bases and 5 bases, there was a span of 11 bases. This CDR3 contains 13 residues. The method was immunoSEQ multiplex PCR; TCRdb's version includes in-frame clones alone and lacks a portion of them. The sample has 130,000 or so clones, around 87% seen once. This clone showed up just a few times. The TCR comes from a man in his 70s with active COVID-19. The genes are TRBV9 and TRBJ1-2, with D tentatively TRBD1 (6 bases). Sequencing was carried out using peripheral blood. The CDR3 bases are TGTGCCAGCAGCGCCGGGACATCATATGGCTACACCTTC. It specifies CASSAGTSYGYTF.